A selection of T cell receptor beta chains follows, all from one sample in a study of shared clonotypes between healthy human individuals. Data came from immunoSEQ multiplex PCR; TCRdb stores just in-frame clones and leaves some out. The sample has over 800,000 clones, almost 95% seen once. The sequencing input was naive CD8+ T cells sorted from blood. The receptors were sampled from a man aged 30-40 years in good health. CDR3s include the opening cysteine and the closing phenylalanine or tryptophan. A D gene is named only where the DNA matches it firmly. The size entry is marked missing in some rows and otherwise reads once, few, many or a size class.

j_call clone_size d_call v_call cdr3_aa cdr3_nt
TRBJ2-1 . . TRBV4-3 CASSQGRPNEQFF TGCGCCAGCAGCCAAGGACGGCCAAATGAGCAGTTCTTC
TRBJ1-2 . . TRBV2 CASMGGSDYGYTF TGTGCCAGCATGGGGGGGTCGGACTATGGCTACACCTTC
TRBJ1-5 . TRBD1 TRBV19 CASSSFMTILGQGADQPQHF TGTGCCAGTAGTTCGTTTATGACCATCCTGGGTCAGGGGGCCGATCAGCCCCAGCATTTT
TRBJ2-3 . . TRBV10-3 CAISSGAGSTDTQYF TGTGCCATCAGTTCAGGGGCAGGGAGCACAGATACGCAGTATTTT
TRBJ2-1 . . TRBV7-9 CASSSGLDNEQFF TGTGCCAGCAGCTCGGGACTCGACAATGAGCAGTTCTTC
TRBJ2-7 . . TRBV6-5 CASSYSAGMSYEQYF TGTGCCAGCAGTTACTCGGCGGGGATGTCCTACGAGCAGTACTTC
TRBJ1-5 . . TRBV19 CASRPNSNQPQHF TGTGCCAGTAGACCGAATAGCAATCAGCCCCAGCATTTT
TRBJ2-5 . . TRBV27 CASSFGPSETQYF TGTGCCAGCAGTTTCGGCCCATCCGAGACCCAGTACTTC
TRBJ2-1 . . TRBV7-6 CASAWEGQEAYNEQFF TGTGCCAGCGCTTGGGAGGGACAAGAAGCCTACAATGAGCAGTTCTTC
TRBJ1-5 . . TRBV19 CASSIVYNQPQHF TGTGCCAGTAGTATTGTCTACAATCAGCCCCAGCATTTT
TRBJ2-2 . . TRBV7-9 CASRSGRSNTGELFF TGTGCCAGCAGATCGGGGAGATCGAACACCGGGGAGCTGTTTTTT
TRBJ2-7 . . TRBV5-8 CASSRELRKEQYF TGTGCCAGCAGTAGGGAGCTACGTAAGGAGCAGTACTTC
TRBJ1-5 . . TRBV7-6 CASSFGGNQPQHF TGTGCCAGCAGCTTTGGGGGCAATCAGCCCCAGCATTTT
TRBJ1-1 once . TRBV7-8 CASSLEYPVAPLNTEAFF TGTGCCAGCAGCTTAGAATATCCGGTCGCACCCTTGAACACTGAAGCTTTCTTT
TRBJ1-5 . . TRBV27 CASSSGHPGGNQPQHF TGTGCCAGCAGTTCCGGGCATCCGGGTGGGAATCAGCCCCAGCATTTT
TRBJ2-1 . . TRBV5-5 CASSLSRLRDEQFF TGTGCCAGCAGCTTGTCAAGACTTCGGGATGAGCAGTTCTTC
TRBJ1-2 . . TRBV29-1 CSVEDRDGYTF TGCAGCGTTGAAGATCGGGATGGCTACACCTTC
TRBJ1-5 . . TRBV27 CASSRSGVAGNQPQHF TGTGCCAGCAGCCGAAGTGGGGTCGCCGGCAATCAGCCCCAGCATTTT
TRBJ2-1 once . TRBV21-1 CASSKWIGGDEQFF TGTGCCAGCAGCAAATGGATCGGGGGGGATGAGCAGTTCTTC
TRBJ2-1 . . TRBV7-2 CASSLAPDPRPYNEQFF TGTGCCAGCAGCTTAGCACCGGACCCGAGACCCTACAATGAGCAGTTCTTC
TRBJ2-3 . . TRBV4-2 CASSQGGVRGTDTQYF TGTGCCAGCAGCCAAGGTGGCGTCCGAGGGACAGATACGCAGTATTTT
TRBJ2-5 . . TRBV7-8 CASSLGGGLQETQYF TGTGCCAGCAGCCTCGGAGGGGGGCTTCAAGAGACCCAGTACTTC
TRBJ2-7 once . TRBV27 CASSPLGGTYEQYF TGTGCCAGCAGTCCCTTAGGGGGGACCTACGAGCAGTACTTC
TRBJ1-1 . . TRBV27 CASSLRRARMNTEAFF TGTGCCAGCAGTTTGCGACGGGCGCGGATGAACACTGAAGCTTTCTTT
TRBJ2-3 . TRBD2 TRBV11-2 CASSLGLAGGKDTQYF TGTGCCAGCAGCCTGGGACTAGCGGGAGGCAAAGATACGCAGTATTTT
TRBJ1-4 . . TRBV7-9 CASSLGANEKLFF TGTGCCAGCAGCTTGGGTGCTAATGAAAAACTGTTTTTT
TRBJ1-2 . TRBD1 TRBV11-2 CASSVGQGGLYGYTF TGTGCCAGCAGCGTAGGACAGGGTGGACTCTATGGCTACACCTTC
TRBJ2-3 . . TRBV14 CASSQDLGTDTQYF TGTGCCAGCAGCCAAGACCTCGGCACAGATACGCAGTATTTT
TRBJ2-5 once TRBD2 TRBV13 CASSSKLADQETQYF TGTGCCAGCAGCTCGAAGCTAGCGGACCAAGAGACCCAGTACTTC
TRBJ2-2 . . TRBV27 CASSLTSLNTGELFF TGTGCCAGCAGTTTAACTAGCTTGAACACCGGGGAGCTGTTTTTT
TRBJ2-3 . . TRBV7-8 CASSLYAGSADTQYF TGTGCCAGCAGCTTGTACGCCGGGAGCGCGGATACGCAGTATTTT
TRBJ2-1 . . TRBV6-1 CASTRGYNEQFF TGTGCCAGCACTCGGGGGTACAATGAGCAGTTCTTC
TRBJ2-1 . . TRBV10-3 CAITTGSYNEQFF TGTGCCATCACCACGGGATCTTACAATGAGCAGTTCTTC
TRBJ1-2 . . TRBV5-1 CASSQDDSMGYTF TGCGCCAGCAGCCAGGACGATTCAATGGGCTACACCTTC
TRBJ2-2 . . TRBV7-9 CASSSLGYGGELFF TGTGCCAGCAGCTCGTTAGGGTATGGCGGGGAGCTGTTTTTT
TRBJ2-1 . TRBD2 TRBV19 CASSILAGGPHEQFF TGTGCCAGTAGTATATTAGCGGGAGGGCCACATGAGCAGTTCTTC
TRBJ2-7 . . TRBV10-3 CAIIRDRATLSYEQYF TGTGCCATCATACGCGACCGGGCCACCCTCTCCTACGAGCAGTACTTC
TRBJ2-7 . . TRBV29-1 CSVEVSDPYEQYF TGCAGCGTTGAAGTATCAGATCCCTACGAGCAGTACTTC
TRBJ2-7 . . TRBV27 CASTGTSSHEQYF TGTGCCAGCACCGGGACTTCTTCCCACGAGCAGTACTTC
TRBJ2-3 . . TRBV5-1 CASKWTDTQYF TGCGCCAGCAAGTGGACAGATACGCAGTATTTT
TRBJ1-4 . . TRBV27 CASRGLTETNEKLFF TGTGCCAGCAGGGGGTTGACAGAAACTAATGAAAAACTGTTTTTT
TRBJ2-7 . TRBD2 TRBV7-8 CASSYTSGTYEQYF TGTGCCAGCAGCTACACTAGCGGGACCTACGAGCAGTACTTC
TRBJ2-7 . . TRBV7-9 CASSAQQAPISYEQYF TGTGCCAGCAGCGCCCAACAGGCACCCATCTCCTACGAGCAGTACTTC
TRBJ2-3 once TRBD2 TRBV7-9 CASSFYLGLSTDTQYF TGTGCCAGCAGCTTTTATTTGGGACTATCCACAGATACGCAGTATTTT
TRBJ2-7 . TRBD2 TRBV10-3 CATRKLAGSVVSYEQYF TGTGCCACCCGAAAACTAGCGGGAAGCGTTGTGTCCTACGAGCAGTACTTC
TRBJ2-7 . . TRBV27 CASSIIRTAEQYF TGTGCCAGCAGTATCATAAGGACGGCGGAGCAGTACTTC